Listed here are 19 T cell receptor beta chains from one sample, sequenced in a study of CD8 T cells in Susac syndrome. The authors reverse transcribed roughly 0.5 to 1 ug RNA with random hexamers. TCRdb called the immunoSEQ multiplex PCR reads again in MiXCR, with one record for every CDR3 protein. Here the sample spans around 300,000 distinct CDR3 sequences, 65% to 90% being singletons. Source material: CD8+ T cells from PBMCs. All receptors derive from a human donor with multiple sclerosis.

V gene TRBV5-6 combines with J gene TRBJ1-5, with D hard to call. Germline V gives CDR1 SGHDT, CDR2 YYEEEE. V was trimmed by 2 bases and J by 5 bases, leaving 11 bases between them. The CDR3 loop spans 14 amino acids. The CDR3 region is CASSLNLGDQPQHF. The CDR3 nucleotides read TGTGCCAGCAGCTTAAATTTGGGAGATCAGCCCCAGCATTTT. The full variable domain, with the rest looked up from reference TRBV5-6 and TRBJ1-5, is DAGVTQSPTHLIKTRGQQVTLRCSPKSGHDTVSWYQQALGQGPQFIFQYYEEEERQRGNFPDRFSGHQFPNYSSELNVNALLLGDSALYLCASSLNLGDQPQHFGDGTRLSIL.

The rearrangement uses TRBV6-6 and TRBJ2-7; tentatively, D is TRBD2 (7 bases). The CDR3 has 13 amino acids. V was trimmed by 10 bases and J by 4 bases, leaving 17 bases between them. In germline, CDR1 is MNHNY, CDR2 SVGAGI (reference sequence). CDR3 sequence: CATHPGGKYEQYF. DNA of the CDR3: TGTGCCACCCACCCGGGGGGCAAATACGAGCAGTACTTC.

The V gene is TRBV21-1, the J gene TRBJ2-7. TRBV21-1 is a recognized pseudogene. The CDR3 covers 15 residues. The CDR3 loop is CASESGKGRTYEQYF. CDR3 coding DNA: TGTGCCAGCGAAAGCGGGAAAGGAAGAACCTACGAGCAGTACTTC.

The chain is built from TRBV24-1 and TRBJ2-5; D remains unclear. This CDR3 has 13 amino acids. Trimming left V 0 bases short and J 7 bases short, with 8 bases between. The germline V gene encodes CDR1 KGHDR and CDR2 SFDVKD. The CDR3 region is CATSDLGQATQYF. The CDR3 bases are TGTGCCACCAGTGATTTGGGTCAGGCGACCCAGTACTTC.

This rearrangement joins TRBV28 to TRBJ2-7; TRBD1 agrees at 8 bases. The CDR3 loop spans 16 amino acids. Germline V CDR1 and CDR2: MDHEN, SYDVKM. V lost 7 bases to trimming and J lost 4 bases; unmatched junction nucleotides: 15. In DNA, the CDR3 is TGTGCCAGCACTACCATTACCGGGACAGGTCCGTACGAGCAGTACTTC. Translating it yields CASTTITGTGPYEQYF.

This clonotype was found once. The CDR3 DNA sequence: TGTGCCAGTAGTGCGGGACAGCCCTACAATGAGCAGTTCTTC. It is translated as CASSAGQPYNEQFF. The chain combines TRBV19 with TRBJ2-1; TRBD1 is a possible D gene (7 bases). There are 14 residues in the CDR3. V shed 5 bases and J shed 2 bases, with 10 bases lying between them. Germline lookup yields CDR1 LNHDA and CDR2 SQIVND (reference sequence).

This clonotype was seen only a few times. This chain links TRBV4-1 with TRBJ2-7, with D uncertain. The CDR3 sequence is 15 residues long. Germline CDR1 is MGHRA and CDR2 is YSYEKL. Between the trimmed V and J ends, which lost 0 bases and 1 base, there was a span of 10 bases. The CDR3 loop is CASSQDNAPSYEQYF. The CDR3 bases are TGCGCCAGCAGCCAAGATAACGCCCCTTCCTACGAGCAGTACTTC.

V and J are TRBV19 and TRBJ1-1; D gene unclear. The V gene's germline CDR1 is LNHDA and CDR2 SQIVND (reference sequence). CDR3 length equals 14 residues. V lost 4 bases and J 1 base, leaving 10 bases between the germline ends. The CDR3 bases are TGTGCCAGTAGTACCCGGACGGAGAACACTGAAGCTTTCTTT. This codes for CASSTRTENTEAFF. The whole variable domain, remainder taken from reference TRBV19 and TRBJ1-1, is DGGITQSPKYLFRKEGQNVTLSCEQNLNHDAMYWYRQDPGQGLRLIYYSQIVNDFQKGDIAEGYSVSREKKESFPLTVTSAQKNPTAFYLCASSTRTENTEAFFGQGTRLTVV.

This clonotype was detected only once. V usage is TRBV20-1 and J usage is TRBJ2-1, with TRBD2 identical over 8 bases. J was trimmed by 9 bases and V by 8 bases; bases with no gene match: 9. This CDR3 has 12 amino acids. CDR1 is DFQATT, CDR2 SNEGSKA, per germline (reference sequence). CDR3 coding DNA: TGCAGTACGACAAGCGGGAGTCTTGAGCAGTTCTTC. Translation: CSTTSGSLEQFF.

The chain combines TRBV12-3 or TRBV12-4 with TRBJ1-2; D is unresolved. V lost 6 bases and J 8 bases, leaving 13 bases between the germline ends. The CDR3 is 12 residues long. CDR3 residues: CASSPFSEGYTF. In DNA form, the CDR3 reads TGTGCCAGCAGCCCCTTTTCCGAAGGCTACACCTTC.

The chain links TRBV28 to TRBJ2-7, with a weak D call TRBD1 (6 bases). There are 15 residues in the CDR3. CDR1 is MDHEN and CDR2 is SYDVKM in the germline V gene. V was cut by 4 bases and J by 3 bases, with 16 bases left in between. The CDR3 DNA is TGTGCCAGCAGTTGGTGGGCAGGGGATGACTACGAGCAGTACTTC. Residues: CASSWWAGDDYEQYF.

The rearrangement links TRBV2 to TRBJ2-5; the match to TRBD1 covers 7 bases. CDR3 length: 12 residues. Trimming removed 7 bases from V and 12 bases from J; junction bases left unmatched: 11. Per the germline V gene, CDR1 is SNHLY and CDR2 is FYNNEI. The CDR3 region is CASTFSGGWKYF. DNA for the CDR3: TGTGCCAGCACCTTCTCAGGGGGATGGAAGTACTTC. Full variable domain (missing parts from reference TRBV2 and TRBJ2-5): EPEVTQTPSHQVTQMGQEVILRCVPISNHLYFYWYRQILGQKVEFLVSFYNNEISEKSEIFDDQFSVERPDGSNFTLKIRSTKLEDSAMYFCASTFSGGWKYFGPGTRLLVL.

The V gene is TRBV29-1, the J gene TRBJ2-1, with TRBD2 matching 11 bases. Losses at the gene ends were 4 bases for V and 7 bases for J; bases not matched to a gene: 6. Germline V lookup: CDR1 SQVTM, CDR2 ANQGSEA. The length of the CDR3 is 14 residues. DNA for the CDR3: TGCAGCGTTGGCCTAGCGGGAGGCAAAAATGAGCAGTTCTTC. Protein: CSVGLAGGKNEQFF.

The chain is built from TRBV6-6 and TRBJ1-1, with a tentative D call TRBD1 (5 bases). Germline V gene lookup returns CDR1 MNHNY and CDR2 SVGAGI (reference sequence). Trimming took off 8 bases at V and 4 bases at J, with 14 bases between the two ends. This CDR3 contains 13 residues. CDR3 DNA sequence: TGTGCCAGCTCACAAGGGGTATTCACTGAAGCTTTCTTT. It is translated as CASSQGVFTEAFF.

The chain links TRBV7-6 to TRBJ2-6, with D possibly being TRBD1 (6 bases). The CDR3 sequence is 16 residues long. Germline lookup yields CDR1 SGHVS and CDR2 FNYEAQ. V lost 5 bases to trimming and J lost 1 base, with 12 bases between them. The CDR3, as DNA: TGTGCCAGCAGCCCTAGGACAGTATCTGGGGCCAACGTCCTGACTTTC. Translation: CASSPRTVSGANVLTF.

The chain joins TRBV7-2 to TRBJ2-1; D gene ambiguous. The V and J ends lost 8 bases and 5 bases respectively, with 7 bases between them. The V gene's germline CDR1 is SGHTA and CDR2 FQGNSA. This CDR3 region has 11 residues. CDR3 amino acids: CASALNNEQFF. The CDR3 nucleotides read TGTGCCAGCGCTCTTAACAATGAGCAGTTCTTC.

The gene calls are TRBV28 and TRBJ2-3; no clear D gene. Per the germline V gene, CDR1 is MDHEN and CDR2 is SYDVKM. Trimming shortened V by 2 bases and J by 5 bases, and 14 bases separated the two germline ends. The CDR3 contains 15 residues. CDR3 DNA sequence: TGTGCCAGCAGTTTAATCGAGCAGTGGAAAGATACGCAGTATTTT. It translates to CASSLIEQWKDTQYF.

This clonotype was recorded once. The chain couples TRBV9 to TRBJ2-7, with 9 bases matching TRBD2. The CDR3 has 16 amino acids. In germline, CDR1 is SGDLS, CDR2 YYNGEE. Unmatched junction bases numbered 10, after V lost 3 bases and J lost 3 bases. DNA for the CDR3: TGTGCCAGCAGCGGGGACGGTAGCGGGAGTGTCTACGAGCAGTACTTC. Encoded protein: CASSGDGSGSVYEQYF.

This clonotype was found once. The chain joins TRBV28 to TRBJ2-1; no firm D call. Germline CDR1 reads MDHEN; CDR2 reads SYDVKM. The CDR3 totals 15 residues. The V end lost 3 bases, the J end lost 0 bases, and 9 bases lay between the germline ends. The DNA of the CDR3 is TGTGCCAGCAGTTTCACGGTCAGCTCCTACAATGAGCAGTTCTTC. Translating it yields CASSFTVSSYNEQFF.